These 26 T cell receptor beta chains were sequenced from one sample in a study of breast tumors, draining lymph nodes, adjacent tissues. MiXCR, run by TCRdb on the multiplex PCR reads, gives a single entry per CDR3 protein. The sample has more than 7,500 distinct CDR3 sequences, over 60% seen once. Sequenced material: tumor-adjacent breast tissue. Receptors were obtained from a female donor with breast cancer. Some clones in this sample may be carry-over from other donors' samples.

By share, this clonotype ranks as medium-sized. This chain joins TRBV29-1 and TRBJ1-4, with 9 bases matching TRBD1. The CDR3 is 15 residues long. J was trimmed by 2 bases and V by 5 bases; bases with no gene match: 6. Looked up from germline, CDR1 is SQVTM and CDR2 is ANQGSEA. Written as DNA, the CDR3 is TGCAGCGTTCTCCGACAGGGGGTGACTAATGAAAAACTGTTTTTT. Translated, it gives CSVLRQGVTNEKLFF. The whole variable domain, filled in from reference TRBV29-1 and TRBJ1-4, reads SAVISQKPSRDICQRGTSLTIQCQVDSQVTMMFWYRQQPGQSLTLIATANQGSEATYESGFVIDKFPISRPNLTFSTLTVSNMSPEDSSIYLCSVLRQGVTNEKLFFGSGTQLSVL.

The chain recombines TRBV12-3 or TRBV12-4 with TRBJ1-5; D remains ambiguous. The CDR3 has 14 residues. V dropped 3 bases and J dropped 3 bases, with 9 bases sitting between them. The DNA for the CDR3 is TGTGCCAGCAGTTTCGACGGGCTCAATCAGCCCCAGCATTTT. It specifies CASSFDGLNQPQHF.

This clonotype is medium-sized within its sample. The conserved phenylalanine or tryptophan is not found at the CDR3 terminus, so this likely reflects a read error. It is unclear where the CDR3 begins or ends on the DNA, so no DNA is shown, and the CDR3 is as TCRdb lists it. V gene TRBV7-8 combines with J gene TRBJ2-1; no DNA check was done on the table's D call, TRBD2. The CDR3 is made up of 15 amino acids, end residues included. Germline V gene data show CDR1 as SGHVS and CDR2 as FQNEAQ. The CDR3 sequence is CASSSLSTLAGPDLG.

The V and J genes are TRBV20-1 and TRBJ2-7; D might be TRBD2 (6 bases). Germline V lookup: CDR1 DFQATT, CDR2 SNEGSKA (reference sequence). This CDR3 spans 13 amino acids. V shed 5 bases and J shed 4 bases, with 15 bases lying between them. CDR3 amino acids: CSASEGGKYEQYF. CDR3 nucleotides: TGCAGTGCTTCCGAGGGAGGAAAATACGAGCAGTACTTC.

This clonotype has a handful of counts. The chain employs TRBV7-6 and TRBJ2-2; D gene ambiguous. Germline V gene sequence: CDR1 SGHVS, CDR2 FNYEAQ. V shed 7 bases and J shed 4 bases, with 10 bases lying between them. This CDR3 comprises 13 residues. The CDR3 region is CASIIGLTGELFF. The CDR3 DNA is TGTGCCAGCATTATAGGGCTCACCGGGGAGCTGTTTTTT.

The V call is TRBV2, the J call TRBJ2-2; 8 bases align to TRBD2. The V and J ends lost 4 bases and 1 base, in that order; junction bases with no gene match: 2. CDR3 length: 15 residues. CDR1 and CDR2 (germline): SNHLY, FYNNEI. DNA of the CDR3: TGTGCCAGCAGTGGGACTAGCAGGAACACCGGGGAGCTGTTTTTT. Residues: CASSGTSRNTGELFF.

The chain recombines TRBV4-1 with TRBJ2-5, with a tentative D call TRBD2 (6 bases). Trimming pared 4 bases from V and 2 bases from J, leaving 11 bases between. This CDR3 region has 14 residues. Germline values: CDR1 MGHRA, CDR2 YSYEKL. The CDR3: CASSRGTLQETQYF. The CDR3 DNA is TGCGCCAGCAGCCGGGGGACTCTACAAGAGACCCAGTACTTC.

This clonotype was recorded once. The V gene is TRBV6-5, the J gene TRBJ1-5; tentative D call: TRBD1 (5 bases). V was shortened by 2 bases and J by 0 bases, with 8 bases between the two germline ends. The CDR3 has 15 residues. CDR1 and CDR2 from the germline V gene are MNHEY and SVGAGI. This CDR3 is CASSYSRDSNQPQHF. The CDR3 DNA sequence: TGTGCCAGCAGTTACAGCAGGGATAGCAATCAGCCCCAGCATTTT.

V gene TRBV7-9 combines with J gene TRBJ2-2, with D perhaps given as TRBD1 or TRBD2 (5 bases each). CDR3 size: 12 residues. Germline CDR1 is SEHNR and CDR2 is FQNEAQ (reference sequence). V lost 5 bases and J 6 bases, leaving 7 bases between the germline ends. The CDR3 loop reads CASSEGSGELFF. The CDR3 region has the DNA TGTGCCAGCAGCGAGGGGTCCGGGGAGCTGTTTTTT.

V is TRBV5-6 and J is TRBJ2-1; D not resolved. CDR1 is SGHDT and CDR2 is YYEEEE in the germline V gene. The germline V and J ends were trimmed by 0 bases and 8 bases, with 6 bases remaining between them. The CDR3 spans 12 residues. The CDR3 loop is CASSLVDYEQFF. Here the CDR3 DNA reads TGTGCCAGCAGCTTGGTAGACTATGAGCAGTTCTTC.

This clonotype rates as medium-sized. The chain has TRBV5-1 and TRBJ2-3; the D is unclear. Germline values: CDR1 SGHRS, CDR2 YFSETQ. V gave up 0 bases and J gave up 2 bases, with 10 bases separating them. This CDR3 is built from 15 residues. CDR3 sequence reads: CASSLGHIFTDTQYF. CDR3 nucleotides: TGCGCCAGCAGCTTGGGGCACATATTCACAGATACGCAGTATTTT. The entire variable domain, with the rest obtained from reference TRBV5-1 and TRBJ2-3, is as follows: KAGVTQTPRYLIKTRGQQVTLSCSPISGHRSVSWYQQTPGQGLQFLFEYFSETQRNKGNFPGRFSGRQFSNSRSEMNVSTLELGDSALYLCASSLGHIFTDTQYFGPGTRLTVL.

V and J are TRBV6-5 and TRBJ2-7; no clear D. Trimming removed 6 bases at V and 0 bases at J, with 18 bases between. The CDR3 extends over 16 amino acids. In germline, CDR1 is MNHEY, CDR2 SVGAGI. In nucleotides, the CDR3 is TGTGCCAGCAGCTTTACTCCAGGACGGAACTCCTACGAGCAGTACTTC. Protein: CASSFTPGRNSYEQYF.

The CDR3 DNA reads TGTGCCAGCAGCTACCGGGGGGGCCAAGAGACCCAGTACTTC. This encodes CASSYRGGQETQYF. The chain joins TRBV7-2 to TRBJ2-5, with 8 positions matching TRBD2. Trimming at V came to 4 bases and at J to 1 base, leaving 2 bases not matched to a gene. This CDR3 contains 14 residues. Germline loops: CDR1 SGHTA, CDR2 FQGNSA. The entire variable domain, with the rest obtained from reference TRBV7-2 and TRBJ2-5, is as follows: GAGVSQSPSNKVTEKGKDVELRCDPISGHTALYWYRQSLGQGLEFLIYFQGNSAPDKSGLPSDRFSAERTGGSVSTLTIQRTQQEDSAVYLCASSYRGGQETQYFGPGTRLLVL.

In this sample, this clonotype is medium-sized. This chain connects TRBV7-2 to TRBJ2-2; maybe TRBD2 (5 bases). Per the germline V gene, CDR1 is SGHTA and CDR2 is FQGNSA. This CDR3 region has 14 residues. Trimming stripped 5 bases from V and 4 bases from J, with 11 bases between. The CDR3 DNA is TGTGCCAGCAGCCGAGGGTCGCCCACCGGGGAGCTGTTTTTT. Amino acid sequence: CASSRGSPTGELFF.

This clonotype was found a few times. CDR3 loop: CSASRKVGTEAFF. The CDR3 nucleotides read TGCAGTGCTAGCAGGAAGGTTGGCACTGAAGCTTTCTTT. The chain uses TRBV20-1 and TRBJ1-1; D gene uncertain. With 3 bases removed from V and 4 bases from J, the gap between germline ends came to 12 bases. Germline loops: CDR1 DFQATT, CDR2 SNEGSKA (reference sequence). This CDR3 has 13 residues.

This chain uses TRBV7-2 with TRBJ2-3, with TRBD2 as a possible D gene (5 bases). V was trimmed by 1 base and J by 2 bases, leaving 13 bases between them. Germline V gene data show CDR1 as SGHTA and CDR2 as FQGNSA. This CDR3 contains 16 residues. Here the CDR3 reads CASSLVSGTTTDTQYF. CDR3 nucleotide sequence: TGTGCCAGCAGCTTAGTCAGCGGTACTACCACAGATACGCAGTATTTT.

This clonotype ranks as medium-sized. This chain uses TRBV2 with TRBJ2-7; D unresolved. Germline V gene lookup returns CDR1 SNHLY and CDR2 FYNNEI. Trimming pared 1 base from V and 0 bases from J, leaving 10 bases between. The CDR3 extends over 15 amino acids. CDR3 nucleotide sequence: TGTGCCAGCAGTGAAGGCCTACAGAGCTCCTACGAGCAGTACTTC. It translates to CASSEGLQSSYEQYF.

CDR3 in DNA: TGTGCCACCAGCAGAGACCGAATGAGGGACACCGGCTGGGACGAGCAGTACTTC. It yields the protein CATSRDRMRDTGWDEQYF. The chain links TRBV15 to TRBJ2-7; maybe TRBD1 (6 bases). This CDR3 has 18 residues. CDR1 LNHNV and CDR2 YYDKDF come from the germline V gene (reference sequence). Trimming removed 0 bases at V and 5 bases at J, with 23 bases between. Variable domain in full (rest from reference TRBV15 and TRBJ2-7): DAMVIQNPRYQVTQFGKPVTLSCSQTLNHNVMYWYQQKSSQAPKLLFHYYDKDFNNEADTPDNFQSRRPNTSFCFLDIRSPGLGDTAMYLCATSRDRMRDTGWDEQYFGPGTRLTVT.

The CDR3 here is CASSRDRNTEAFF. The CDR3, as DNA: TGTGCCAGCAGCAGAGACAGAAACACTGAAGCTTTCTTT. The chain uses TRBV9 and TRBJ1-1, with a weak D call TRBD1 (5 bases). Looked up from germline, CDR1 is SGDLS and CDR2 is YYNGEE. This CDR3 has 13 residues. V lost 4 bases and J lost 2, with 9 bases in between.

This chain uses TRBV13 with TRBJ2-7; D may correspond to TRBD1 or TRBD2 (5 bases each). Trimming took 5 bases from V and 3 from J, leaving 14 bases between them. CDR1 and CDR2 (germline): PRHDT, FYEKMQ (reference sequence). The CDR3 is 14 amino acids. CDR3 region: CASSPRDGYYEQYF. In nucleotides, the CDR3 is TGTGCCAGCAGCCCAAGGGACGGATACTACGAGCAGTACTTC. The complete variable domain, with remaining parts taken from reference TRBV13 and TRBJ2-7, reads AAGVIQSPRHLIKEKRETATLKCYPIPRHDTVYWYQQGPGQDPQFLISFYEKMQSDKGSIPDRFSAQQFSDYHSELNMSSLELGDSALYFCASSPRDGYYEQYFGPGTRLTVT.

A note on this clonotype: This is likely a read error, given that the CDR3 carries no conserved phenylalanine or tryptophan at its end. This chain connects TRBV15 to TRBJ2-5, with TRBD1 identical over 7 bases. V lost 0 bases, J lost 4 bases, and 5 bases stayed unmatched. CDR3 size: 15 residues. Germline loops: CDR1 LNHNV, CDR2 YYDKDF (reference sequence). The CDR3 protein is CATSRDVAGGETQYL. DNA of the CDR3: TGTGCCACCAGCAGAGATGTGGCAGGGGGAGAGACCCAGTACTTA.

This chain connects TRBV19 to TRBJ2-5; TRBD1 agrees at 9 bases. Germline V lookup: CDR1 LNHDA, CDR2 SQIVND (reference sequence). The CDR3 sequence is 14 residues long. J was trimmed by 2 bases and V by 6 bases; bases with no gene match: 4. The CDR3 here is CASRDRGGQETQYF. In DNA, the CDR3 is TGTGCCAGTAGGGACAGGGGTGGGCAAGAGACCCAGTACTTC. Complete variable domain (other parts from reference TRBV19 and TRBJ2-5): DGGITQSPKYLFRKEGQNVTLSCEQNLNHDAMYWYRQDPGQGLRLIYYSQIVNDFQKGDIAEGYSVSREKKESFPLTVTSAQKNPTAFYLCASRDRGGQETQYFGPGTRLLVL.

The chain is built from TRBV7-2 and TRBJ1-2; D is undetermined. The V gene's germline CDR1 is SGHTA and CDR2 FQGNSA. Trimming shortened V by 5 bases and J by 4 bases, and 11 bases separated the two germline ends. The CDR3 extends over 13 amino acids. The CDR3 bases are TGTGCCAGCAGCCCTCTCCAACCCTATGGCTACACCTTC. Protein product: CASSPLQPYGYTF.

J is TRBJ2-1 and V is TRBV6-1; 11 bases agree with TRBD2. CDR1 is MNHNS and CDR2 is SASEGT in the germline V gene. V lost 7 bases to trimming and J lost 7 bases; unmatched junction nucleotides: 3. This CDR3 has 13 residues. This chain's CDR3 is CASTRLAGNEQFF. For the CDR3, the DNA is TGTGCCAGCACCCGACTAGCGGGAAATGAGCAGTTCTTC.

The chain recombines TRBV29-1 with TRBJ2-5; 14 positions match TRBD2. Trimming removed 5 bases from V and 5 bases from J; junction bases left unmatched: 4. The CDR3 contains 14 residues. Germline CDR1 SQVTM, CDR2 ANQGSEA. CDR3 protein: CSVRLAGGGETQYF. In DNA, the CDR3 is TGCAGCGTTCGACTAGCGGGGGGGGGGGAGACCCAGTACTTC.

V usage is TRBV20-1 and J usage is TRBJ1-1; TRBD1 aligns across 8 bases. The CDR3 is made up of 13 amino acids. J gave up 11 bases and V 5 bases, and 13 bases lay outside the gene matches. The germline CDR1 and CDR2 sequences are DFQATT and SNEGSKA (reference sequence). As DNA, the CDR3 is TGCAGTGCTTACCGGACAGGGCCCCAAAAGGCTTTCTTT. Protein sequence: CSAYRTGPQKAFF.